Described below is a single T cell receptor (beta chain) sequence and its context. The data are from a study of T cell changes during pregnancy in multiple sclerosis. Trimming removed 5 bases at V and 4 bases at J, with 12 bases between. The germline V gene has CDR1 MDHEN and CDR2 SYDVKM. This CDR3 has 13 residues. Clones were sequenced by immunoSEQ multiplex PCR, and TCRdb holds only the in-frame ones, with some missing. Here the sample spans roughly 48,000 clones, about 92% being singletons. The chain links TRBV28 to TRBJ2-7; D is possibly TRBD2 (6 bases). Source: CD4+ T cells from peripheral blood mononuclear cells, taken in the second trimester of pregnancy. The clonotype originates from a female donor in good health, enrolled as a control in a pregnancy study. The CDR3 DNA follows: TGTGCCAGCAGTCTGGCCGGGGGTTACGAGCAGTACTTC. It specifies CASSLAGGYEQYF.